A single sample is the source of the 5 T cell receptor beta chains below, sequenced in a study of blood T cell repertoires in COVID-19. Measured with immunoSEQ multiplex PCR; TCRdb has only the in-frame clones, and not every one. The table records around 200,000 clones, 70% to 90% of them present only once. Specimen: PBMCs or T cells enriched from blood (not recorded which). These TCRs come from a young man who had recovered from COVID-19.

The rearrangement joins TRBV5-1 to TRBJ2-2; D might be TRBD2 (6 bases). Germline V CDR1 and CDR2: SGHRS, YFSETQ. This CDR3 has 15 residues. Trimming left V 6 bases short and J 2 bases short, with 14 bases between. The CDR3 region has the DNA TGCGCCAGCACCCCGGGGACTCCCAACACCGGGGAGCTGTTTTTT. It encodes CASTPGTPNTGELFF.

The rearrangement links TRBV27 to TRBJ2-2; D may be TRBD2 (6 bases). Per the germline V gene, CDR1 is MNHEY and CDR2 is SMNVEV (reference sequence). The CDR3 is made up of 15 amino acids. Trimming took 6 bases from V and 6 from J, leaving 17 bases between them. CDR3 coding DNA: TGTGCCAGCAGACGGGAGACAGATCACGCCGGGGAGCTGTTTTTT. This translates into CASRRETDHAGELFF.

CDR3 region: CASSYPGTGTNYGYTF. CDR3 sequence (DNA): TGTGCCAGCAGTTACCCCGGGACAGGGACTAACTATGGCTACACCTTC. The rearrangement joins TRBV6-2 or TRBV6-3 to TRBJ1-2, with TRBD1 matching 9 bases. Germline assignment: CDR1 MNHEY and CDR2 SVGEGT. The CDR3 has 16 amino acids. Trimming removed 2 bases from V and 0 bases from J; junction bases left unmatched: 4.

This chain uses TRBV6-2 or TRBV6-3 with TRBJ2-7, with 13 nucleotides matching TRBD2. The CDR3 covers 17 residues. Germline CDR1 is MNHEY and CDR2 is SVGEGT. The junction had 12 bases not matched to a gene; V was cut back by 5 bases and J by 5 bases. The CDR3 loop reads CASSPGTSGTRRDEQYF. CDR3 nucleotide sequence: TGTGCCAGCAGTCCCGGGACTAGCGGGACCCGTAGGGACGAGCAGTACTTC.

This rearrangement joins TRBV18 to TRBJ1-2; a weak D match, TRBD1 (5 bases). The germline gives CDR1 KGHSH, CDR2 LQKENI. Deletions cut 3 bases from V and 6 bases from J, with 8 bases between. CDR3 size: 12 residues. The CDR3 here is CASSPKGDGYTF. CDR3 nucleotide sequence: TGTGCCAGCTCACCCAAAGGGGATGGCTACACCTTC.